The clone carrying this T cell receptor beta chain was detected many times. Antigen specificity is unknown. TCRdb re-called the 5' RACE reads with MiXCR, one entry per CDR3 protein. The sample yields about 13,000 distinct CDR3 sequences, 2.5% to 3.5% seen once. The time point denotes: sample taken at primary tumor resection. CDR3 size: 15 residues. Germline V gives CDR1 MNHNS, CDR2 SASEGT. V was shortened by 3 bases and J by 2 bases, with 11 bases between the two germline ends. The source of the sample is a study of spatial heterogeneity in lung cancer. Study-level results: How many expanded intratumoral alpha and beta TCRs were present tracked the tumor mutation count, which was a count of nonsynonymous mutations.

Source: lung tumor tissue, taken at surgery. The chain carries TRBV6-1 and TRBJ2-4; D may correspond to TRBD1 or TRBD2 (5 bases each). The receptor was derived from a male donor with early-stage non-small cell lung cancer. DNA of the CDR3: TGTGCCAGCAGTGAGGGGCAGGGACCCAAAAACATTCAGTACTTC. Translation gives CASSEGQGPKNIQYF.